The present T cell receptor beta chain was sequenced within a study of technical replicates of blood from a handful of donors. Trimming cost V 2 bases and J 6 bases; bases outside gene matches: 14. Germline assignment: CDR1 SGHTA and CDR2 FQGTGA. The CDR3 loop spans 18 amino acids. Clones were read by immunoSEQ multiplex PCR, and TCRdb kept only the in-frame ones, dropping some. This table holds about 74,000 clones, about 81% found once. The sequence was collected from a human donor in good health. Some clones in this sample may be carry-over from other donors' samples. The sequenced sample was PBMCs. V usage is TRBV7-3 and J usage is TRBJ2-2; TRBD2 agrees at 8 bases. CDR3 region: CASSLLPPGVGGAGELFF. The CDR3, as DNA: TGTGCCAGCAGCTTATTGCCCCCCGGGGTCGGGGGGGCCGGGGAGCTGTTTTTT.